This TCR beta chain was retrieved from a study of T cell responses to AZD1222 COVID-19 vaccine. Losses at the gene ends were 3 bases for V and 7 bases for J; bases not matched to a gene: 7. Germline CDR1 GTSNPN, CDR2 SVGIG (reference sequence). The CDR3 consists of 13 residues. Findings of the study overall: Baseline seropositives among AZD1222 recipients totaled only five or six.

As for this clone: Its antigen is not known.

TCRdb keeps only in-frame clones here, not all; method: immunoSEQ multiplex PCR. The sample has around 150,000 clones, 92% seen once. The specimen comprised peripheral blood, sampled 28 days after the second AZD1222 dose. The chain combines TRBV30 with TRBJ1-1; 8 nucleotides match TRBD1. The sequence was obtained from an adult who received the AZD1222 COVID-19 vaccine. CDR3 sequence: CAWRGDRPSEAFF. DNA for the CDR3: TGTGCCTGGAGGGGGGACAGGCCCAGTGAAGCTTTCTTT.